These T cell receptor beta chains were read from a single sample in a study of cytomegalovirus exposure and HLA in healthy donors. TCRdb keeps only in-frame clones here, not all; method: immunoSEQ multiplex PCR. There are about 110,000 clones in the sample; about 80% occur only once, and about 3.4% lies in the top ten. Sequenced material: PBMCs. The receptors shown here come from a woman aged 40 to 50 in good health and CMV-seronegative. CDR3s include the opening cysteine and the closing phenylalanine or tryptophan. Expanded clones are given a class, and other clones once, few, many or no size at all.

V gene | clone size | CDR3 protein
TRBV6-6 | few | CASSYYYSGQPQHF
TRBV5-6 | NA | CASSLGGQPSSYEQYF
TRBV5-6 | NA | CASRGWGGAINEQFF
TRBV5-1 | NA | CASSLGPGAISGNTIYF
TRBV10-3 | NA | CATQGSGNTIYF
TRBV7-9 | few | CASSPEGGVLAGANVLTF
TRBV5-1 | NA | CASSGRASGRAPTYEQYF
TRBV29-1 | NA | CSVEMSSYNSPLHF
TRBV7-2 | NA | CASSFNPGLVYNEQFF
TRBV10-3 | NA | CAIGFGDRGFQETQYF
TRBV9 | NA | CASSAGGGNTEAFF
TRBV4-1 | NA | CASSPHRLAGGPGTGELFF
TRBV7-9 | NA | CASSLGTEPYEQYF